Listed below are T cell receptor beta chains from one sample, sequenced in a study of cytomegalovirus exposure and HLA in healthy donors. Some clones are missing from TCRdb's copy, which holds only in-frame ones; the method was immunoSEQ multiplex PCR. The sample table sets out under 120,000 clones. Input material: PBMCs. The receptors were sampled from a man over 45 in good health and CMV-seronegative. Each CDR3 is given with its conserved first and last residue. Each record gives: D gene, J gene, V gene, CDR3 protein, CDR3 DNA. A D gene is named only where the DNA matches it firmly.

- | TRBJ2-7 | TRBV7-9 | CASSPTAGYYEQYF | TGTGCCAGCAGCCCCACGGCAGGGTACTACGAGCAGTACTTC
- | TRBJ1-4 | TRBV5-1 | CASSSAGQARGKLFF | TGCGCCAGCAGCTCAGCGGGACAAGCCAGGGGAAAACTGTTTTTT
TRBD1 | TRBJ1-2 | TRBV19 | CASKYRGDYGYTF | TGTGCCAGTAAATACAGGGGCGACTATGGCTACACCTTC
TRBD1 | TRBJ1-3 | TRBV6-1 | CASSEWTGGGSGNTIYF | TGTGCCAGCAGTGAGTGGACAGGGGGAGGTTCTGGAAACACCATATATTTT
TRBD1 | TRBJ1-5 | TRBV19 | CASSIDLVHARQGARPGNQPQHF | TGTGCCAGTAGTATAGATCTCGTCCATGCGCGACAGGGGGCGCGGCCGGGCAATCAGCCCCAGCATTTT
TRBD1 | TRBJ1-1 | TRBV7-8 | CASIITGGTEAFF | TGTGCCAGCATCATAACAGGGGGCACTGAAGCTTTCTTT
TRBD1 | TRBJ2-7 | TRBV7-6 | CASSLGPGTAYEQYF | TGTGCCAGCAGCTTAGGTCCCGGGACAGCCTACGAGCAGTACTTC
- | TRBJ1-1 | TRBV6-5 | CASSNYGGTEVVAFF | TGTGCCAGCAGTAACTACGGGGGAACGGAGGTGGTAGCTTTCTTT
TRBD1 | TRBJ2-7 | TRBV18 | CASSLGQGAYEQYF | TGTGCCAGCTCACTTGGACAGGGGGCCTACGAGCAGTACTTC
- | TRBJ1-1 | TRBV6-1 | CASTDNGGAGTFF | TGTGCCAGCACCGACAATGGGGGGGCAGGAACTTTCTTT
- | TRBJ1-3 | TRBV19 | CASSIWEKGSGNTIYF | TGTGCCAGTAGTATCTGGGAGAAGGGCTCTGGAAACACCATATATTTT
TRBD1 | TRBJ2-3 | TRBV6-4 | CASSVDRLSTDTQYF | TGTGCCAGCAGTGTGGACAGGTTGAGCACAGATACGCAGTATTTT
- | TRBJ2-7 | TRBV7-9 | CASSLSQRGPPSYEQYF | TGTGCCAGCAGCTTATCACAAAGGGGCCCTCCCTCCTACGAGCAGTACTTC
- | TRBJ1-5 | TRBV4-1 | CASSQEPPPSGVNQPQHF | TGCGCCAGCAGCCAAGAACCCCCTCCCTCGGGGGTCAATCAGCCCCAGCATTTT
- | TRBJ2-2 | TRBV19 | CASRVAQGSGELFF | TGTGCCAGTAGAGTGGCCCAGGGGTCCGGGGAGCTGTTTTTT
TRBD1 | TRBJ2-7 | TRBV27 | CASSRQGAGSYEQYF | TGTGCCAGCAGCCGGCAGGGGGCTGGTTCCTACGAGCAGTACTTC
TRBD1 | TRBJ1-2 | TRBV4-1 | CASSQDILQGDLYGYTF | TGCGCCAGCAGCCAAGATATATTGCAGGGGGACCTCTATGGCTACACCTTC
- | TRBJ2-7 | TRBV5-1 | CASSWEQGLQYF | TGCGCCAGCAGCTGGGAACAGGGATTGCAGTACTTC
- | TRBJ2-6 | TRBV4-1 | CASSQDYHPGQPNGANVLTF | TGCGCCAGCAGCCAAGATTATCATCCGGGACAACCTAATGGGGCCAACGTCCTGACTTTC
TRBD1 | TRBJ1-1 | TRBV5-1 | CASSGGGANTEAFF | TGCGCCAGCAGCGGAGGGGGCGCGAACACTGAAGCTTTCTTT
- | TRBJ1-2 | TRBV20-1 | CSARGVYGYTF | TGCAGTGCTAGAGGAGTCTATGGCTACACCTTC
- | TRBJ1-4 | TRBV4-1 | CASSRTRGTNEKLFF | TGCGCCAGCAGCCGTACCCGGGGGACTAATGAAAAACTGTTTTTT
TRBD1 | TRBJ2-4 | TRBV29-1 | CSAGTENIQYF | TGCAGCGCCGGGACAGAAAACATTCAGTACTTC
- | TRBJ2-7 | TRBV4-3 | CASSHGRGESYEQYF | TGCGCCAGCAGCCACGGCAGGGGGGAATCCTACGAGCAGTACTTC
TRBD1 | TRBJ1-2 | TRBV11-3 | CASSTGQGDGYTF | TGTGCCAGCAGTACCGGACAGGGGGATGGCTACACCTTC
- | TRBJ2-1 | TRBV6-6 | CASSYSSLHEQFF | TGTGCCAGCAGTTACTCGAGTTTGCATGAGCAGTTCTTC
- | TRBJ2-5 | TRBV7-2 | CASSLWFGAQSQETQYF | TGTGCCAGCAGCTTATGGTTTGGGGCCCAGTCTCAAGAGACCCAGTACTTC
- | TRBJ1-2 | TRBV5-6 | CASSFRDRETYGYTF | TGTGCCAGCAGCTTCCGGGACCGGGAGACCTATGGCTACACCTTC
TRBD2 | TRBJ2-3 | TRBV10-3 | CAISLTSGSTDTQYF | TGTGCCATCAGTCTGACTAGCGGGAGCACAGATACGCAGTATTTT
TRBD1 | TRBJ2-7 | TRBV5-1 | CASSPDRGYEQYF | TGCGCCAGCAGCCCGGACAGGGGCTACGAGCAGTACTTC